These 28 T cell receptor beta chains came from one sample sequenced in a study of beta chain features in type 1 diabetes (dated by TCRdb to 2017 to 2018). Study-wide conclusions, independent of this receptor: A moderate but significant shortening of TCRB CDR3 length was observed in type 1 diabetes patients in all four CD4+ subsets.

For these receptors, no antigen is known. The library came from the immunoSEQ multiplex PCR assay. The entire amount of isolated RNA was reverse transcribed using the High Capacity cDNA Reverse Transcription Kit, so the sequenced TCRB transcripts were expressed ones. TCRdb holds this immuneACCESS table with in-frame rearrangements only. Some clones are missing; in checked studies, unresolved V genes explain under half, and the rest has no known cause. The sample profile shows more than 300,000 clones; over 9.5% of them were found once. About 0.01% of the sample is held by the ten biggest clonotypes. What was sequenced was naive CD4+ T cells from blood. The sample's cell subset or site label, in plain terms: true naive CD4+ T cells. All receptors derive from a woman aged 18-29 years with type 1 diabetes.

The gene calls are TRBV29-1 and TRBJ1-2; TRBD1 matches at 12 bases. V shed 5 bases, J shed 8 bases, and the junction held 6 bases outside the gene matches. Germline V lookup: CDR1 SQVTM, CDR2 ANQGSEA. The length of the CDR3 is 13 residues. CDR3 loop: CSVRDRGQGGYTF. Here the CDR3 DNA reads TGCAGCGTTAGGGACAGGGGGCAAGGGGGCTACACCTTC. Drawing the rest from reference TRBV29-1 and TRBJ1-2, the complete variable domain is SAVISQKPSRDICQRGTSLTIQCQVDSQVTMMFWYRQQPGQSLTLIATANQGSEATYESGFVIDKFPISRPNLTFSTLTVSNMSPEDSSIYLCSVRDRGQGGYTFGSGTRLTVV.

This clone was found a few times. V and J are TRBV11-2 and TRBJ1-6; TRBD1 might be the D (6 bases). The CDR3 is 13 amino acids. Trimming took 1 base from V and 12 from J, leaving 10 bases between them. Looked up from germline, CDR1 is SGHAT and CDR2 is FQNNGV. The CDR3 sequence is CASSLAAQGPLHF. CDR3 DNA sequence: TGTGCCAGCAGCTTAGCCGCACAGGGACCCCTCCACTTT.

The CDR3 nucleotides read TGTGCCAGCAGCTACGGACAGGGCCGGACCCAGTACTTC. Translation: CASSYGQGRTQYF. The chain links TRBV7-9 to TRBJ2-5; 8 positions match TRBD1. The CDR3 length is 13 residues. The V segment lost 4 bases and the J segment 7 bases; nucleotides outside the gene matches: 5. Germline V gene lookup returns CDR1 SEHNR and CDR2 FQNEAQ (reference sequence).

The rearrangement joins TRBV19 to TRBJ2-6; D is possibly TRBD2 (5 bases). Per germline, CDR1 LNHDA and CDR2 SQIVND (reference sequence). V shed 7 bases and J shed 4 bases, with 17 bases lying between them. CDR3 length: 16 residues. As DNA, the CDR3 is TGTGCCAGTAATCCGGGCGGGTCTCCAGGGGCCAACGTCCTGACTTTC. Amino acids: CASNPGGSPGANVLTF.

This rearrangement joins TRBV7-2 to TRBJ1-1; no definite D call. The germline CDR1 and CDR2 sequences are SGHTA and FQGNSA. The V gene lost 5 bases and the J gene lost 2 bases, with 9 bases spanning the gap. This CDR3 comprises 13 residues. The CDR3 protein is CASSPTPNTEAFF. The CDR3 region has the DNA TGTGCCAGCAGCCCGACTCCCAACACTGAAGCTTTCTTT. Filled out from reference TRBV7-2 and TRBJ1-1, the complete variable domain reads GAGVSQSPSNKVTEKGKDVELRCDPISGHTALYWYRQSLGQGLEFLIYFQGNSAPDKSGLPSDRFSAERTGGSVSTLTIQRTQQEDSAVYLCASSPTPNTEAFFGQGTRLTVV.

The chain joins TRBV30 to TRBJ1-3; no reliable D call. The ends were cut back, 0 bases at V and 3 bases at J, with 12 bases in the middle. Germline CDR1 GTSNPN, CDR2 SVGIG (reference sequence). CDR3 size: 15 residues. The CDR3, as DNA: TGTGCCTGGAGTGTCCGGGGATTAGGTGGAAACACCATATATTTT. Protein product: CAWSVRGLGGNTIYF.

This chain joins TRBV27 and TRBJ1-2; weak D call: TRBD1 (6 bases). The germline V gene encodes CDR1 MNHEY and CDR2 SMNVEV (reference sequence). This CDR3 region has 15 residues. V was clipped by 2 bases and J by 2 bases, with 12 bases between them. The DNA for the CDR3 is TGTGCCAGCAGTTTACGTTGGCAGGGGAACTATGGCTACACCTTC. It translates to CASSLRWQGNYGYTF.

The V call is TRBV30, the J call TRBJ2-1, with TRBD2 matching over 16 bases. The CDR3 runs to 17 residues. V was pared by 3 bases and J by 6 bases, with 8 bases of the junction left unmatched. CDR1 and CDR2 (germline): GTSNPN, SVGIG (reference sequence). The CDR3 coding sequence is TGTGCCTGGAGGGGACTAGCGGGAGGGCCGAAAAGCAATGAGCAGTTCTTC. Protein sequence: CAWRGLAGGPKSNEQFF.

This clone has a handful of counts. V gene TRBV15 combines with J gene TRBJ1-2; 9 bases match TRBD1. CDR1 LNHNV and CDR2 YYDKDF come from the germline V gene (reference sequence). The V gene end was trimmed by 5 bases and the J gene end by 4 bases; junction bases not matched to a gene: 2. This CDR3 spans 13 amino acids. CDR3 nucleotides: TGTGCCACCAGCCCGGGACAGGGCTATGGCTACACCTTC. Translated, it gives CATSPGQGYGYTF.

A few counts support this clone. This chain connects TRBV2 to TRBJ1-6; D call uncertain. Looked up from germline, CDR1 is SNHLY and CDR2 is FYNNEI. Trimming left V 4 bases short and J 12 bases short, with 10 bases between. The CDR3 is made up of 12 amino acids. Here the CDR3 reads CASSGDDKPLHF. In DNA form, the CDR3 reads TGTGCCAGCAGTGGAGATGATAAACCCCTCCACTTT. Full variable domain (outside the CDR3, taken from reference TRBV2 and TRBJ1-6): EPEVTQTPSHQVTQMGQEVILRCVPISNHLYFYWYRQILGQKVEFLVSFYNNEISEKSEIFDDQFSVERPDGSNFTLKIRSTKLEDSAMYFCASSGDDKPLHFGNGTRLTVT.

On this clone: Within the sample, other DNA sequences also encode this same CDR3. The chain carries TRBV5-1 and TRBJ2-3; D ambiguous. The CDR3 contains 12 residues. With 2 bases removed from V and 4 bases from J, the gap between germline ends came to 5 bases. Germline CDR1 and CDR2: SGHRS and YFSETQ. CDR3 protein: CASSFPADTQYF. CDR3 sequence (DNA): TGCGCCAGCAGCTTCCCCGCAGATACGCAGTATTTT.

This clone has only a few counts. The V and J genes are TRBV5-1 and TRBJ2-7; 7 nucleotides agree with TRBD2. The CDR3 loop spans 15 amino acids. V lost 0 bases, J lost 4 bases, and 7 bases stayed unmatched. The germline V gene has CDR1 SGHRS and CDR2 YFSETQ. The CDR3 reads CASSLVGGSGYEQYF. CDR3 coding DNA: TGCGCCAGCAGCTTGGTTGGCGGGAGCGGGTACGAGCAGTACTTC.

This clone has a handful of counts. CDR3 sequence reads: CATSIGGEETQYF. As DNA, the CDR3 is TGTGCCACCTCAATAGGGGGTGAGGAGACCCAGTACTTC. The rearrangement uses TRBV10-3 and TRBJ2-5; D possibly corresponds to TRBD1 (6 bases). Germline V gene lookup returns CDR1 ENHRY and CDR2 SYGVKD. CDR3 length: 13 amino acids. V shed 10 bases and J shed 5 bases, with 17 bases lying between them.

This clone was recorded a few times. The chain is built from TRBV7-2 and TRBJ2-5, with TRBD1 matching 8 bases. V dropped 5 bases and J dropped 4; count of bases not matched to a gene: 3. The length of the CDR3 is 13 residues. Germline assignment: CDR1 SGHTA and CDR2 FQGNSA. The CDR3 DNA follows: TGTGCCAGCAGCGGCACAGGGGGAGAGACCCAGTACTTC. Amino acids: CASSGTGGETQYF.

This rearrangement joins TRBV9 to TRBJ2-7; TRBD1 matches 10 bases. Germline-derived CDR1 and CDR2 are SGDLS and YYNGEE. The junction had 12 bases not matched to a gene; V was cut back by 4 bases and J by 5 bases. The CDR3 totals 16 residues. The CDR3 region has the DNA TGTGCCAGCAGCCTGCAGCCAGACAGGGGGCTCCACGAGCAGTACTTC. Its translation is CASSLQPDRGLHEQYF.

This rearrangement joins TRBV28 to TRBJ1-1, with 8 nucleotides matching TRBD1. There are 17 residues in the CDR3. Germline V gene data show CDR1 as MDHEN and CDR2 as SYDVKM. J lost 0 bases, V lost 6 bases, and 12 bases had no gene match. CDR3 amino acids: CASSSPGGSDLNTEAFF. DNA for the CDR3: TGTGCCAGCAGCTCCCCAGGGGGCAGTGACCTGAACACTGAAGCTTTCTTT.

This clone was detected only a few times. The chain links TRBV2 to TRBJ2-1, with 14 nucleotides matching TRBD2. The germline CDR1 and CDR2 sequences are SNHLY and FYNNEI. V was clipped by 4 bases and J by 10 bases; unmatched bases: 6. There are 15 residues in the CDR3. CDR3 protein: CASSGGTSGGVEQFF. CDR3 nucleotides: TGTGCCAGCAGTGGGGGGACTAGCGGGGGCGTAGAGCAGTTCTTC.

V usage is TRBV19 and J usage is TRBJ2-5, with D maybe TRBD2 (6 bases). V gave up 5 bases and J gave up 10 bases, with 17 bases separating them. Germline V gives CDR1 LNHDA, CDR2 SQIVND (reference sequence). This CDR3 comprises 13 residues. This CDR3 is CASSASGSPHQYF. CDR3 nucleotides: TGTGCCAGTAGTGCCTCCGGGAGCCCTCACCAGTACTTC.

This clone was seen only a few times. This chain uses TRBV4-3 with TRBJ2-1; 11 positions agree with TRBD2. The V segment lost 4 bases and the J segment 7 bases; nucleotides outside the gene matches: 6. Germline V lookup: CDR1 LGHNA, CDR2 YSLEER. The CDR3 loop spans 15 amino acids. The CDR3 coding sequence is TGCGCCAGCAGCCTGACTAGCGGGGCCGCAAATGAGCAGTTCTTC. Translated: CASSLTSGAANEQFF.

In this sample, this clone turned up a few times. This chain joins TRBV19 and TRBJ2-7; the D gene is possibly TRBD2 (6 bases). Germline lookup yields CDR1 LNHDA and CDR2 SQIVND (reference sequence). The CDR3 is 13 amino acids. Trimming left V 5 bases short and J 6 bases short, with 14 bases between. The CDR3 region is CASSPGLLGEQYF. The CDR3, as DNA: TGTGCCAGTAGTCCGGGACTCCTCGGCGAGCAGTACTTC.

The chain employs TRBV19 and TRBJ2-1, with unresolved D. V was trimmed by 2 bases and J by 7 bases, leaving 9 bases between them. From germline, CDR1 is LNHDA and CDR2 SQIVND (reference sequence). CDR3 length equals 13 residues. The CDR3 sequence: CASSILGNNEQFF. The DNA for the CDR3 is TGTGCCAGTAGTATACTTGGCAATAATGAGCAGTTCTTC.

This clone was counted between two and nine times. V is TRBV28 and J is TRBJ2-2; 8 nucleotides line up with TRBD1. The CDR3 consists of 15 residues. The V gene's germline CDR1 is MDHEN and CDR2 SYDVKM. The ends lost 4 bases at V and 7 bases at J; junction bases unmatched: 8. The CDR3 reads CASSSWTGYNGELFF. The CDR3 DNA sequence: TGTGCCAGCAGTTCATGGACAGGGTATAACGGGGAGCTGTTTTTT.

The rearrangement links TRBV7-2 to TRBJ2-7, with 7 bases matching TRBD1. Germline lookup yields CDR1 SGHTA and CDR2 FQGNSA. The CDR3 contains 13 residues. J gave up 7 bases and V 4 bases, and 7 bases lay outside the gene matches. In nucleotides, the CDR3 is TGTGCCAGCAGCTCCCCGACAGGGACGGAGCAGTACTTC. This sequence encodes CASSSPTGTEQYF.

The genes are TRBV7-2 and TRBJ2-7; 7 bases fit TRBD1. V lost 3 bases and J lost 6; bases outside the gene matches: 11. The germline CDR1 and CDR2 sequences are SGHTA and FQGNSA. The CDR3 spans 15 residues. The CDR3 nucleotides are TGTGCCAGCAGCTTTACCCTCGACAGGGTGGGCGAGCAGTACTTC. Its translation: CASSFTLDRVGEQYF.

The rearrangement uses TRBV14 and TRBJ1-4; no firm D call. CDR1 is SGHDN, CDR2 FVKESK, per germline. V was trimmed by 1 base and J by 4 bases, leaving 13 bases between them. The CDR3 is 16 residues long. CDR3 bases: TGTGCCAGCAGCCAAGGCCTAATACCCTTTAATGAAAAACTGTTTTTT. Amino acid sequence: CASSQGLIPFNEKLFF.

The chain joins TRBV23-1 to TRBJ1-3; TRBD1 aligns across 8 bases. TRBV23-1 is marked as an open reading frame, function uncertain. The V gene end was trimmed by 8 bases and the J gene end by 2 bases; junction bases not matched to a gene: 8. This CDR3 region has 15 residues. CDR3 sequence: CASGQGAKTGNTIYF. As DNA, the CDR3 is TGCGCCAGCGGGCAGGGGGCGAAGACTGGAAACACCATATATTTT.

The gene calls are TRBV30 and TRBJ2-4; D is possibly TRBD2 (5 bases). This CDR3 spans 13 amino acids. Germline values: CDR1 GTSNPN, CDR2 SVGIG (reference sequence). The V gene lost 3 bases and the J gene lost 9 bases, with 15 bases spanning the gap. Written as DNA, the CDR3 is TGTGCCTGGAGCCTCCAGGACGGAGGCATTCAGTACTTC. As protein: CAWSLQDGGIQYF.

The V and J genes are TRBV19 and TRBJ1-5; TRBD1 matches 7 bases. Germline V gene lookup returns CDR1 LNHDA and CDR2 SQIVND (reference sequence). The CDR3 has 15 amino acids. The V gene end was trimmed by 3 bases and the J gene end by 2 bases; junction bases not matched to a gene: 4. CDR3 sequence reads: CASSIVTGGNQPQHF. In DNA form, the CDR3 reads TGTGCCAGTAGTATCGTAACAGGGGGCAATCAGCCCCAGCATTTT.